This T cell receptor beta chain was found in a study of post-analysis software for immune sequencing data. On the study more broadly: Courses of disease covered relapsing-remitting, secondary progressive and progressive-relapsing multiple sclerosis.

Germline V gene data show CDR1 as SEHNR and CDR2 as FQNEAQ (reference sequence). V was shortened by 4 bases and J by 6 bases, with 10 bases between the two germline ends. The CDR3 extends over 13 amino acids. Broader study findings: Compared with controls, patients showed significantly lower normalized Chao1 diversity. Four to six TRBV segments, including TRBV5-6, TRBV5-1 and TRBV20-1, were more frequent in patients than controls. F-measure co-clustering was strong for batch-matched samples.

This clonotype has a handful of counts. Its specificity is unknown. Unique molecular identifiers were present in the TCR beta cDNA libraries. With roughly 0.95 to 11 million T cells as the source, approximately 450,000 cDNA molecules resulted. TCRdb reprocessed the PCR reads via MiXCR and lists one record per CDR3 protein. In the table there are hundreds of thousands of distinct CDR3 sequences, roughly three fifths of which are singletons. This clonotype was obtained from a girl aged 2 to 10 with multiple sclerosis. V and J are TRBV7-9 and TRBJ2-1; D is perhaps TRBD1 or TRBD2 (5 bases each). Sequenced sample: blood. The CDR3 DNA is TGTGCCAGCAGCTCGGCAGGGAGCAATGAGCAGTTCTTC. Translation: CASSSAGSNEQFF.